This T cell receptor (beta chain) appears in the sequencing data of a study of early T cells in non-severe SARS-CoV-2 infection. Study information: Sequencing of bulk RNA from unsorted whole blood was done, without chain pairing.

General study results and limits: Anti-spike CD8 responses were favored in VDJdb matching, and private and CD4 specificities were missed.

In its sample, this clonotype was seen many times. As yet, its antigen is unknown. The TCR library protocol was used to attach unique molecular identifiers. These identifiers were attached to individual cDNA molecules. TCRdb passed the 5' RACE reads through MiXCR, listing each CDR3 protein once. The sample holds 75,000 to 100,000 distinct CDR3 sequences, about 15% seen once. The V segment lost 3 bases and the J segment 6 bases; nucleotides outside the gene matches: 18. CDR1 is SGHRS, CDR2 YFSETQ, per germline. This CDR3 spans 18 amino acids. Sequenced: whole blood. This rearrangement joins TRBV5-1 to TRBJ1-1; 9 positions agree with TRBD1. The source is an adult who was a healthcare worker with PCR-confirmed SARS-CoV-2 infection or an uninfected control (not recorded which). DNA for the CDR3: TGCGCCAGCAGCTCAGCCGGGACAGGGAGATTAAAGGAGTCTGAAGCTTTCTTT. It codes for CASSSAGTGRLKESEAFF.